Below, one T cell receptor beta chain is given with its context. The antigen is unknown. Only in-frame clones appear in the TCRdb table, and some are missing; sequencing was by immunoSEQ multiplex PCR. Here the sample spans around 83,000 clones, about 90% being singletons. The source of the sample is a study of OX40 agonist ivuxolimab in advanced cancers. General study points: At 0.1 to 3.0 mg/kg and by week 6, CD4+ and CD8+ T cells in the blood had expanded clonally. Antigen targets of the expanded peripheral T cells went undetermined. The average count of expanded clones was higher among CD8+ T cells than among CD4+.

Germline CDR1 reads LNHDA; CDR2 reads SQIVND (reference sequence). Trimming removed 3 bases at V and 6 bases at J, with 18 bases between. The CDR3 totals 16 residues. The receptor comes from an adult with an advanced solid tumor such as melanoma, head and neck, liver or kidney cancer. Material: CD4+ or CD8+ T cells sorted from blood, obtained in a trial of the OX40 agonist ivuxolimab. The gene calls are TRBV19 and TRBJ2-1; D may be TRBD1 (7 bases). CDR3 sequence: CASSIPGGSTRNEQFF. CDR3 DNA: TGTGCCAGTAGTATTCCAGGGGGGTCAACTCGCAATGAGCAGTTCTTC. The entire variable domain, with the rest obtained from reference TRBV19 and TRBJ2-1, is as follows: DGGITQSPKYLFRKEGQNVTLSCEQNLNHDAMYWYRQDPGQGLRLIYYSQIVNDFQKGDIAEGYSVSREKKESFPLTVTSAQKNPTAFYLCASSIPGGSTRNEQFFGPGTRLTVL.